These T cell receptor beta chains were read from a single sample in a study of blood T cell repertoires in COVID-19. The table came from immunoSEQ multiplex PCR; TCRdb's copy has only in-frame clones and leaves some out. Of about 340,000 clones listed, around 85% were seen once; the top ten hold about 4.2%. Sequenced: PBMCs or T cells enriched from blood (not recorded which). The receptors come from a woman in her 40s with acute COVID-19. Both conserved end residues are part of each CDR3. Fields, in order: J gene, V gene, clone size, CDR3 protein. Only part of the rows carry a size: once, few, many, or a class if the clone is expanded.

J: TRBJ1-4; V: TRBV5-1; size: .; CDR3: CASSLGGTATNEKLFF
J: TRBJ2-1; V: TRBV29-1; size: few; CDR3: CSVAPGYNEQFF
J: TRBJ2-2; V: TRBV6-2/TRBV6-3; size: .; CDR3: CASSRTTGELFF
J: TRBJ2-7; V: TRBV6-5; size: .; CDR3: CASSSPREQYF
J: TRBJ2-1; V: TRBV5-1; size: once; CDR3: CASSLAGGIWNEQFF
J: TRBJ1-2; V: TRBV18; size: .; CDR3: CASSLGPGGLDYGYTF
J: TRBJ2-5; V: TRBV11-2; size: once; CDR3: CASSLDHFGGRREETQYF
J: TRBJ1-2; V: TRBV5-6; size: .; CDR3: CASSLSRGGGYGYTF
J: TRBJ2-5; V: TRBV7-3; size: .; CDR3: CASSLTGTGSLETQYF
J: TRBJ1-1; V: TRBV3-1/TRBV3-2; size: .; CDR3: CASSQGSTEAFF
J: TRBJ2-6; V: TRBV10-1; size: .; CDR3: CARSGILNGANVLTF
J: TRBJ2-5; V: TRBV4-3; size: .; CDR3: CASSQAALAGGYQETQYF
J: TRBJ2-2; V: TRBV18; size: .; CDR3: CASSPILVSVYTGELFF
J: TRBJ1-1; V: TRBV13; size: .; CDR3: CASSLLGGDTEAFF
J: TRBJ2-7; V: TRBV29-1; size: .; CDR3: CSVEVPLKTGNYEQYF
J: TRBJ1-1; V: TRBV27; size: .; CDR3: CASSPPLGLSTEAFF
J: TRBJ2-3; V: TRBV5-1; size: once; CDR3: CASSIEAGGYTDTQYF
J: TRBJ1-1; V: TRBV4-1; size: .; CDR3: CASSQEGTGGSEAFF
J: TRBJ2-7; V: TRBV6-5; size: .; CDR3: CASRPFVSGDEQYF
J: TRBJ1-2; V: TRBV12-3/TRBV12-4; size: .; CDR3: CASSFEGVNGYTF
J: TRBJ1-1; V: TRBV10-1; size: few; CDR3: CANKGTEAFF
J: TRBJ1-1; V: TRBV5-1; size: .; CDR3: CASRDGQEMGTEAFF